This T cell receptor beta chain came from a study of post-analysis software for immune sequencing data. Study-level findings and limits: Higher frequency in patients than in controls was seen for roughly five TRBV segments, with TRBV5-6, TRBV5-1 and TRBV20-1 among them. Significantly lower normalized Chao1 diversity was seen in multiple sclerosis patients than in controls.

The TCR beta cDNA libraries contained unique molecular identifiers. TCRdb analysed the PCR reads with MiXCR anew, one entry per CDR3 protein. The table includes 820,000 or so distinct CDR3 sequences, approximately 57% detected once. This clonotype was counted a few times. As yet, its antigen is unknown. This CDR3 is 13 amino acids long. CDR1 SQVTM and CDR2 ANQGSEA come from the germline V gene. Sequenced material: blood. This receptor was identified in a girl aged 5-17 years with multiple sclerosis. This chain links TRBV29-1 with TRBJ2-5; D might be TRBD1 (5 bases). TRBJ2-7 explains the end of the DNA better; the J call may be wrong. This chain's CDR3 is CSVALGQAYEQYF. The CDR3 coding sequence is TGCAGCGTTGCTTTAGGACAAGCCTACGAGCAGTACTTC.